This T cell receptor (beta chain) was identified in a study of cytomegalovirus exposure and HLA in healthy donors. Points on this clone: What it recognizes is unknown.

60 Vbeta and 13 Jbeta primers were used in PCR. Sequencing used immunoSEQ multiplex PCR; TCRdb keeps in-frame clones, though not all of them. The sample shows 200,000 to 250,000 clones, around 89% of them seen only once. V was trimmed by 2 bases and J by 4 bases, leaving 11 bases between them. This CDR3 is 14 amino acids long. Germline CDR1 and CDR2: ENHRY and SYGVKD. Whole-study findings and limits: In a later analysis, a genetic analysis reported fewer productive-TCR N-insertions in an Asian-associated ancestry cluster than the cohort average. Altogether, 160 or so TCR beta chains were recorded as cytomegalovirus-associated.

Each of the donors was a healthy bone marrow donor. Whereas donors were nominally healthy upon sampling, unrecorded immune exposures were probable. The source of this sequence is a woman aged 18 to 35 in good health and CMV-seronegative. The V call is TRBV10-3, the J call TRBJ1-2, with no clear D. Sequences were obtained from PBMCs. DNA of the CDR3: TGTGCCATCAGTGAGGGCGCAGGCTCCTATGGCTACACCTTC. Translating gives CAISEGAGSYGYTF.